This T cell receptor beta chain was sequenced during a study of cytomegalovirus exposure and HLA in healthy donors. Study information: Researchers found that under 90% of around 400 genotyped donors fell within the Caucasian-associated ancestry cluster. Study-level points and caveats: Common viral pathogens seemed, in a later analysis, to connect with several of the most significant clusters. From TCR beta sequences, most subjects' HLA-A and HLA-B alleles were reportedly predicted accurately. In a later analysis, CMV-associated beta chains were mostly HLA-associated, it appeared.

Germline CDR1 reads MNHEY; CDR2 reads SMNVEV (reference sequence). CDR3 length: 16 amino acids. Trimming took 5 bases from V and 8 from J; bases not matched to a gene: 10. A word on this clone: Its antigen remains unidentified.

Both 60 Vbeta primers and 13 Jbeta primers went into the PCR. The table came from immunoSEQ multiplex PCR; TCRdb's copy has only in-frame clones and leaves some out. Seen here are 90,000 to 95,000 clones, approximately 81% observed once, and the top ten hold roughly 1.2%. The rearrangement joins TRBV27 to TRBJ2-1; 12 nucleotides line up with TRBD2. The material sequenced was PBMCs. The TCR comes from a girl aged 2 to 9 in good health and CMV-seropositive. The CDR3 spells CASSLPTSGSLHEQFF. In DNA form, the CDR3 reads TGTGCCAGCAGTCTCCCGACTAGCGGGAGTCTCCATGAGCAGTTCTTC.